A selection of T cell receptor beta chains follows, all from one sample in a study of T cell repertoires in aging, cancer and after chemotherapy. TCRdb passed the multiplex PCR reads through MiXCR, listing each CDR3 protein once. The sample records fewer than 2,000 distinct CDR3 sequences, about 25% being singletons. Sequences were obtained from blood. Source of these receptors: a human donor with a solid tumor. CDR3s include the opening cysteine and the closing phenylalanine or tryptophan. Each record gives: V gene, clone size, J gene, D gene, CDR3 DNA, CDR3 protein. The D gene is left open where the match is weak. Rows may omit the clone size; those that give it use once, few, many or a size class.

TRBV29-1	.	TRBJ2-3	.	TGCAGCTTTGGGACAGCGGGGCAGGATACGCAGTATTTT	CSFGTAGQDTQYF
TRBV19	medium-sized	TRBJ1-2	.	TGTGCCAGTAGTTCACGGACAGCCACTAACTATGGCTACACCTTC	CASSSRTATNYGYTF
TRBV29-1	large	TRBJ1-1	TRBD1	TGCAGCGTATTCGGACAGGGCACTGAAGCTTTCTTT	CSVFGQGTEAFF
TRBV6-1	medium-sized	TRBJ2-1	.	TGTGCCAGCAACACCCAGGGCGGTGAGCAGTTCTTC	CASNTQGGEQFF
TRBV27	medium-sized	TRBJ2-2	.	TGTGCCTCAAAGCGAACAGTGTACACCGGGGAGCTGTTTTTT	CASKRTVYTGELFF
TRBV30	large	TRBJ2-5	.	TGTGCCTGGAGTCCCCGGGAGACCCAGTACTTC	CAWSPRETQYF
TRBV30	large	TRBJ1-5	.	TGTGCCTGGAGTGTACTAGGAGGAACTAATCAGCCCCAGCATTTT	CAWSVLGGTNQPQHF
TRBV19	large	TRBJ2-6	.	TGTGCCAGTAGTATCCAGGCAGATACTGGGGCCAACGTCCTGACTTTC	CASSIQADTGANVLTF
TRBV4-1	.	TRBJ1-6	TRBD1	TGCGCCAGCAGCCAAGATGGACAGGTCGGTTCACCCCTCCACTTT	CASSQDGQVGSPLHF
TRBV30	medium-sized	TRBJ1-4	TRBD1	TGTGCCTGGAGTCCCCAGGGGGTGTATGAAAAACTGTTTTTT	CAWSPQGVYEKLFF
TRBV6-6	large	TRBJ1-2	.	TGTGCCAGCAGTTACAGATATGGCTACACCTTC	CASSYRYGYTF
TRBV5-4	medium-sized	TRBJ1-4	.	TGTGCCAGCAGCTCAAAATTAGGGGCCGCTGAAAAACTGTTTTTT	CASSSKLGAAEKLFF
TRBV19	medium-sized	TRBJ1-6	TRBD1	TGTGCCAGTAGGGGGGGACAGGGAATTGGAAATTCACCCCTCCACTTT	CASRGGQGIGNSPLHF
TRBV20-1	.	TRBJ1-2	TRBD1	TGCAGTGCTAGCTTAAAGGGGGCACGGAGCTACACCTTC	CSASLKGARSYTF
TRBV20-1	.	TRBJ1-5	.	TGCAGTGCTAGAGATCGTCAGGGTCTTCAGCCCCAGCATTTT	CSARDRQGLQPQHF
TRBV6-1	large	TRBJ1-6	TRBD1	TGTGCCAGCAGTGAAGGACAGGGGCATAATTCACCCCTCCACTTT	CASSEGQGHNSPLHF
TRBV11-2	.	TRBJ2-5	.	TGTGCCAGCAGCTTAGGTGGCCAGAAAGAGACCCAGTACTTC	CASSLGGQKETQYF
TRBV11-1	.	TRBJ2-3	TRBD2	TGTGCCAGCAGTCGCCGGCTAGCGGGAGGATCTACAGATACGCAGTATTTT	CASSRRLAGGSTDTQYF
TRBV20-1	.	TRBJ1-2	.	TGCAGTGCCCAACTGAAGGACTATGGCTACACCTTC	CSAQLKDYGYTF
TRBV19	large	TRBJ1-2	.	TGTGCCAGCGGGACAACTGGCTACACCTTC	CASGTTGYTF
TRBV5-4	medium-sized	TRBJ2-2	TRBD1	TGTGCCAGCAGCGCCCAGGGGGTCCTGGTGGGCACCGGGGAGCTGTTTTTT	CASSAQGVLVGTGELFF
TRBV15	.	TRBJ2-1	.	TGTGCCACCAGCATTCCACTCGTGCCAGGATGGAATGAGCAGTTCTTC	CATSIPLVPGWNEQFF
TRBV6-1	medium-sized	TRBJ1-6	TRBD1	TGTGCCAGCAGTGTTGGCAGGGGGCTAAATTCACCCCTCCACTTT	CASSVGRGLNSPLHF
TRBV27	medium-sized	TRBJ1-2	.	TGTGCCAGCAGTCCCGGTGGAGGACGCTATGGCTACACCTTC	CASSPGGGRYGYTF
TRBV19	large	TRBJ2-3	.	TGTGCCAGTAGTATTTCCGGGGCCAAAGATGGAATAACGCAGTATTTT	CASSISGAKDGITQYF
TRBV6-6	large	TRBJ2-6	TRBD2	TGTGCCGGGGGGGGGACCTCTGGGGCCAACGTCCTGACTTTC	CAGGGTSGANVLTF
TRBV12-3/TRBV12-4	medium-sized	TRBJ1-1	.	TGTGCCAGCAGTTTAACACGAATGAACACTGAAGCTTTCTTT	CASSLTRMNTEAFF
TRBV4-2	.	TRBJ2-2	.	TGTGCCAGCAGCCAAGATCTAGGGGGCACCGGGGAGCTGTTTTTT	CASSQDLGGTGELFF
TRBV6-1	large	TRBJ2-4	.	TGTGCCAGCAGTGAGGGTAGCGGCGGGAACATTCAGTACTTC	CASSEGSGGNIQYF
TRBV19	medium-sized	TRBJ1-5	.	TGTGCCAGTAGTATACTTGGTGTGCGGGGGCCCCAGCATTTT	CASSILGVRGPQHF
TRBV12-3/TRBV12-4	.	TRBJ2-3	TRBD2	TGTGCCAGCAACAGACTAGCGGGAACAGATACGCAGTATTTT	CASNRLAGTDTQYF
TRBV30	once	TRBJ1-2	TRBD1	TGTGCCTGGAGGGATGATGGCCGGGACAGGTTTAGTCCTTCCTCGTATGGCTACACCTTC	CAWRDDGRDRFSPSSYGYTF
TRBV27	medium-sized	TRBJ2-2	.	TGTGCCAGCAGTTTATATGGCGCGGAGCTGTTTTTT	CASSLYGAELFF
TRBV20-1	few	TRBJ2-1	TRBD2	TGCAGTGCTAAAGGGATAGCGGGGGCGAAATACAATGAGCAGTTCTTC	CSAKGIAGAKYNEQFF
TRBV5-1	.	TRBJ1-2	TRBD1	TGCGCCAGCTCCAGTGCAGGGGGCGAGTATGGCTACACCTTC	CASSSAGGEYGYTF
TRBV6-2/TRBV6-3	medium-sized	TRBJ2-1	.	TGTGCCAGCAGTCTCTTAGCGGAAGGCTCCTACAATGAGCAGTTCTTC	CASSLLAEGSYNEQFF
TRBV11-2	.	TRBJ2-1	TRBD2	TGTGCCAGCAGCTTCCCCGGGGGGAGCCACAATGAGCAGTTCTTC	CASSFPGGSHNEQFF
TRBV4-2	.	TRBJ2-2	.	TGTGCCAGCAGCCAAGTAGCTAGCAGGGACACCGGGGAGCTGTTTTTT	CASSQVASRDTGELFF